These 17 T cell receptor beta chains were sequenced from one sample in a study of cytotoxic CD8 clonotypes in ibrutinib-treated CLL. Assay: immunoSEQ multiplex PCR; the TCRdb copy retains only in-frame clones and omits some. The table lists more than 110,000 clones, about 91% of them singletons, with roughly a tenth in the top ten. The sample in question was PBMCs, obtained after 12 months of ibrutinib treatment. These receptor sequences come from a human donor with chronic lymphocytic leukemia.

The chain combines TRBV4-1 with TRBJ2-3; 7 bases agree with TRBD1. With 2 bases clipped from V and 1 base from J, the junction kept 6 bases outside the gene matches. This CDR3 contains 16 residues. Looked up from germline, CDR1 is MGHRA and CDR2 is YSYEKL. The CDR3 sequence is CASSQTGTEGTDTQYF. In nucleotides, the CDR3 is TGCGCCAGCAGCCAAACCGGGACAGAAGGCACAGATACGCAGTATTTT.

This rearrangement joins TRBV7-9 to TRBJ2-5; D is perhaps TRBD2 (6 bases). V lost 1 base, J lost 0 bases, and 12 bases lay in between. CDR1 is SEHNR, CDR2 FQNEAQ, per germline (reference sequence). The length of the CDR3 is 16 residues. The CDR3 coding sequence is TGTGCCAGCAGCTTAGGGCTAGCGCCGTACCAAGAGACCCAGTACTTC. Protein: CASSLGLAPYQETQYF.

V is TRBV11-2 and J is TRBJ2-3; D tentatively reads TRBD1 or TRBD2 (7 bases each). This CDR3 is 14 amino acids long. The V gene's germline CDR1 is SGHAT and CDR2 FQNNGV. Between the trimmed V and J ends, which lost 5 bases and 3 bases, there was a span of 12 bases. The CDR3 DNA reads as TGTGCCAGCAGCCCCAGGGGGGGGACAGATACGCAGTATTTT. Amino acids: CASSPRGGTDTQYF.

CDR3 loop: CATKDLPGARETQYF. The CDR3, as DNA: TGTGCCACTAAGGATTTACCAGGCGCCAGGGAGACCCAGTACTTC. V is TRBV28 and J is TRBJ2-5, with D unclear. CDR3 size: 15 residues. The germline V gene encodes CDR1 MDHEN and CDR2 SYDVKM. V lost 10 bases and J 5 bases, leaving 23 bases between the germline ends.

The CDR3 nucleotides read TGTGCCAGCAGTGTTGTCAGCGGTCAGCCCCAGCATTTT. This encodes CASSVVSGQPQHF. V and J are TRBV2 and TRBJ1-5; unclear D gene. Trimming shortened V by 4 bases and J by 6 bases, and 10 bases separated the two germline ends. CDR3 size: 13 residues. CDR1 is SNHLY and CDR2 is FYNNEI in the germline V gene.

This rearrangement joins TRBV6-5 to TRBJ2-7; 7 bases line up with TRBD1. Germline V CDR1 and CDR2: MNHEY, SVGAGI. The V and J ends lost 4 bases and 4 bases, in that order; junction bases with no gene match: 4. The CDR3 is 13 amino acids. The CDR3 DNA follows: TGTGCCAGCAGTTGGGCGACAGGGTACGAGCAGTACTTC. As protein: CASSWATGYEQYF.

CDR3 bases: TGTGCCAGCGGACGTAAACAGGGGGCTCTAGGTGGCTACACCTTC. It specifies CASGRKQGALGGYTF. The rearrangement uses TRBV28 and TRBJ1-2, with 9 bases fitting TRBD1. The CDR3 runs 15 residues. V was clipped by 8 bases and J by 7 bases; unmatched bases: 14. In germline, CDR1 is MDHEN, CDR2 SYDVKM.

The table lists this clone with a count of one. V gene TRBV7-2 combines with J gene TRBJ2-5; D ambiguous. Germline V gene sequence: CDR1 SGHTA, CDR2 FQGNSA. This CDR3 is built from 16 residues. V was cut by 1 base and J by 1 base, with 13 bases left in between. This chain's CDR3 is CASSLGAAVAQETQYF. CDR3 sequence (DNA): TGTGCCAGCAGCTTAGGCGCGGCAGTTGCCCAAGAGACCCAGTACTTC.

The V and J genes are TRBV5-1 and TRBJ1-5; D perhaps matches TRBD1 (6 bases). The CDR3 extends over 15 amino acids. Looked up from germline, CDR1 is SGHRS and CDR2 is YFSETQ. V shed 3 bases and J shed 0 bases, with 10 bases lying between them. CDR3 amino acids: CASSSGHDSNQPQHF. Here the CDR3 DNA reads TGCGCCAGCAGCTCGGGACATGATAGCAATCAGCCCCAGCATTTT.

J is TRBJ1-2 and V is TRBV7-2; 7 bases fit TRBD1. Per germline, CDR1 SGHTA and CDR2 FQGNSA. This CDR3 comprises 15 residues. The junction had 14 bases not matched to a gene; V was cut back by 5 bases and J by 8 bases. CDR3 loop: CASSTRTGAQRGYTF. CDR3 DNA sequence: TGTGCCAGCAGCACCCGGACAGGCGCGCAAAGAGGCTACACCTTC.

V usage is TRBV6-1 and J usage is TRBJ2-7, with D perhaps TRBD2 (6 bases). Germline CDR1 and CDR2: MNHNS and SASEGT. The V gene lost 1 base and the J gene lost 2 bases, with 9 bases spanning the gap. The CDR3 is 14 amino acids. CDR3 sequence (DNA): TGTGCCAGCAGTGAAGTAGGAGGGGCCTACGAGCAGTACTTC. It specifies CASSEVGGAYEQYF.

This clone was recorded once. V usage is TRBV9 and J usage is TRBJ2-3; D possibly corresponds to TRBD2 (6 bases). The V gene's germline CDR1 is SGDLS and CDR2 YYNGEE. The CDR3 covers 16 residues. V lost 4 bases and J lost 5, with 20 bases in between. DNA for the CDR3: TGTGCCAGCAGCAAACCGGGAGAAGGTTGGAGAGATACGCAGTATTTT. It codes for CASSKPGEGWRDTQYF.

The gene calls are TRBV21-1 and TRBJ2-1; TRBD2, the table's D call, was not compared with the DNA. TRBV21-1 is tagged as a pseudogene. The CDR3 loop spans 16 amino acids. The CDR3 sequence is CASSKVRRGIYNEQFF. CDR3 bases: TGTGCCAGCAGCAAAGTTCGGCGGGGGATATACAATGAGCAGTTCTTC.

The chain joins TRBV19 to TRBJ1-5; 9 bases line up with TRBD1. Trimming at V came to 5 bases and at J to 7 bases, leaving 6 bases not matched to a gene. Germline assignment: CDR1 LNHDA and CDR2 SQIVND (reference sequence). The CDR3 consists of 14 residues. Here the CDR3 reads CASSPGTGKQPQHF. CDR3 DNA sequence: TGTGCCAGTAGTCCCGGGACAGGGAAACAGCCCCAGCATTTT. Supplemented by reference TRBV19 and TRBJ1-5, the full variable domain reads DGGITQSPKYLFRKEGQNVTLSCEQNLNHDAMYWYRQDPGQGLRLIYYSQIVNDFQKGDIAEGYSVSREKKESFPLTVTSAQKNPTAFYLCASSPGTGKQPQHFGDGTRLSIL.

The chain joins TRBV5-5 to TRBJ2-7, with 10 bases lining up with TRBD2. The CDR3 runs 16 residues. Germline CDR1 reads SGHKS; CDR2 reads YYEKEE (reference sequence). V was clipped by 4 bases and J by 3 bases; unmatched bases: 10. CDR3 bases: TGTGCCAGCAGCCGTACGGGACTAGCGATCTTCTACGAGCAGTACTTC. Amino acids: CASSRTGLAIFYEQYF.

This chain joins TRBV14 and TRBJ1-2, with TRBD1 identical over 11 bases. V lost 3 bases and J lost 6; bases outside the gene matches: 6. Germline V gene sequence: CDR1 SGHDN, CDR2 FVKESK. The length of the CDR3 is 15 residues. For the CDR3, the DNA is TGTGCCAGCAGCCATTGGACAGGGGGCTTGAATGGCTACACCTTC. Protein: CASSHWTGGLNGYTF.

The rearrangement joins TRBV9 to TRBJ2-4, with 7 bases identical to TRBD2. V was clipped by 5 bases and J by 3 bases; unmatched bases: 11. This CDR3 is 16 amino acids long. CDR1 and CDR2 from the germline V gene are SGDLS and YYNGEE. CDR3 nucleotide sequence: TGTGCCAGCAGTAGAGAGGCGGGGAGGGACAAAAACATTCAGTACTTC. It encodes CASSREAGRDKNIQYF.